The T cell receptor (beta chain) under discussion was sequenced for a study of metastatic and nonmetastatic thyroid tumors. MiXCR re-clonotyped the PCR reads for TCRdb. The table includes 24,000 or so clones, over 10% detected once. This clone was found many times. The CDR3 is made up of 14 amino acids. Trimming took 0 bases from V and 3 from J, leaving 10 bases between them. The germline gives CDR1 SGHKS, CDR2 YYEKEE (reference sequence). Thyroid surgery had not been preceded by any treatment in any patient. The chain recombines TRBV5-5 with TRBJ2-7; D ambiguous. The receptor was isolated from a female donor with papillary thyroid cancer or a benign thyroid nodule (not recorded which). Some clones in this sample may be carry-over from other donors' samples. The sequencing input was blood. CDR3 residues: CASSLVRSNYEQYF. CDR3 bases: TGTGCCAGCAGCTTGGTAAGGTCCAACTACGAGCAGTACTTC.